Shown below are 21 T cell receptor beta chains from a single sample sequenced in a study of molecular identifiers for immune sequencing clone quantification. Each CDR3 protein is one row after TCRdb ran MiXCR on the PCR reads. This sample has 400,000 to 600,000 distinct CDR3 sequences; around a fifth occur once, and the top ten carry 0.65% to 0.95%. The sequenced sample was naive CD8+ T cells from blood, with Jurkat cell RNA spiked in. Stated subset: FACS-sorted CD8+CD4-CCR7+CD45RA+ naive T cells. The receptors were gathered from a human donor in good health. Some libraries in this study had Jurkat cell RNA spiked in.

This clonotype was detected many times. This sequence joins TRBV7-9 and TRBJ2-7; unclear D gene. CDR3 length: 13 residues. Trimming removed 5 bases from V and 7 bases from J, with 15 bases in between. Germline V gene sequence: CDR1 SEHNR, CDR2 FQNEAQ (reference sequence). CDR3 amino acids: CASSISGLVEQYF. DNA for the CDR3: TGTGCCAGCAGCATTTCTGGCCTCGTGGAGCAGTACTTC.

Remarks on this clonotype: It may be a read error: a sequence one base away is much more abundant. V and J are TRBV7-2 and TRBJ2-1; 7 bases align to TRBD1. Germline loops: CDR1 SGHTA, CDR2 FQGNSA. The CDR3 is 15 residues long. The CDR3: CASSSPIFRQGAPSF. CDR3 DNA sequence: TGTGCCAGCAGCTCACCGATCTTTCGACAGGGAGCTCCGTCCTTC. The full variable domain, completed using reference TRBV7-2 and TRBJ2-1, is GAGVSQSPSNKVTEKGKDVELRCDPISGHTALYWYRQSLGQGLEFLIYFQGNSAPDKSGLPSDRFSAERTGGSVSTLTIQRTQQEDSAVYLCASSSPIFRQGAPSFGPGTRLTVL.

This clonotype has just a few counts. The chain recombines TRBV4-3 with TRBJ2-2; unclear D gene. V lost 0 bases, J lost 7 bases, and 9 bases lay in between. Germline-derived CDR1 and CDR2 are LGHNA and YSLEER. This CDR3 is built from 14 residues. The CDR3 region is CASSQDITIGELFF. The CDR3, as DNA: TGCGCCAGCAGCCAAGATATAACAATCGGGGAGCTGTTTTTT.

J is TRBJ2-1 and V is TRBV7-9; TRBD2 matches at 10 bases. This CDR3 is built from 13 residues. Germline V gives CDR1 SEHNR, CDR2 FQNEAQ (reference sequence). J lost 10 bases, V lost 1 base, and 1 base had no gene match. CDR3 nucleotide sequence: TGTGCCAGCAGCTTAGTACTAGCGGGAGAGCAGTTCTTC. This sequence encodes CASSLVLAGEQFF.

This clonotype was detected a few times. This chain uses TRBV11-3 with TRBJ2-1; D perhaps matches TRBD1 (6 bases). This CDR3 is 13 amino acids long. Deletions cut 4 bases from V and 7 bases from J, with 11 bases between. Germline-derived CDR1 and CDR2 are SGHNT and YENEEA. The CDR3 DNA reads as TGTGCCAGCAGCTCTAGGGGGTATAATGAGCAGTTCTTC. Translated, it gives CASSSRGYNEQFF.

The chain has TRBV5-1 and TRBJ2-5, with D possibly matching TRBD1 (6 bases). Germline CDR1 SGHRS, CDR2 YFSETQ. This CDR3 contains 15 residues. Between the trimmed V and J ends, which lost 4 bases and 1 base, there was a span of 14 bases. The CDR3 spells CASSLGTLFQETQYF. CDR3 sequence (DNA): TGCGCCAGCAGCCTCGGGACACTATTCCAAGAGACCCAGTACTTC.

This clonotype has a count of ten or more. V usage is TRBV5-1 and J usage is TRBJ2-2; 8 positions match TRBD2. CDR3 size: 16 residues. Germline V gene sequence: CDR1 SGHRS, CDR2 YFSETQ. With V trimmed by 2 bases and J by 6 bases, 9 bases remained unmatched. The CDR3 is CASSLGAGVVPGELFF. The CDR3 coding sequence is TGCGCCAGCAGCTTAGGAGCGGGAGTCGTCCCCGGGGAGCTGTTTTTT. Based on the CDR3 plus reference TRBV5-1 and TRBJ2-2, the full variable domain is KAGVTQTPRYLIKTRGQQVTLSCSPISGHRSVSWYQQTPGQGLQFLFEYFSETQRNKGNFPGRFSGRQFSNSRSEMNVSTLELGDSALYLCASSLGAGVVPGELFFGEGSRLTVL.

The CDR3 is CASSQDRPRTGPYGYTF. The CDR3, as DNA: TGCGCCAGCAGCCAAGACCGCCCCAGGACAGGTCCCTATGGCTACACCTTC. J is TRBJ1-2 and V is TRBV4-3; 7 bases are shared with TRBD1. The CDR3 consists of 17 residues. CDR1 is LGHNA and CDR2 is YSLEER in the germline V gene. V was clipped by 0 bases and J by 4 bases; unmatched bases: 11.

This clonotype came up a few times. The rearrangement uses TRBV27 and TRBJ1-5, with D possibly being TRBD1 (5 bases). The germline CDR1 and CDR2 sequences are MNHEY and SMNVEV (reference sequence). The CDR3 spans 15 residues. Trimming removed 2 bases from V and 4 bases from J, with 12 bases in between. For the CDR3, the DNA is TGTGCCAGCAGTTTAGGGTCGGGGCAGAATCAGCCCCAGCATTTT. It codes for CASSLGSGQNQPQHF.

This clonotype has just a few counts. The chain joins TRBV9 to TRBJ2-2, with D perhaps being TRBD1 or TRBD2 (5 bases each). V was trimmed by 0 bases and J by 0 bases, leaving 18 bases between them. Germline lookup yields CDR1 SGDLS and CDR2 YYNGEE. The CDR3 has 19 amino acids. The CDR3 DNA follows: TGTGCCAGCAGCGTAGGGATCCCCCGGGGACCGACGAACACCGGGGAGCTGTTTTTT. Translation: CASSVGIPRGPTNTGELFF.

The chain employs TRBV12-3 or TRBV12-4 and TRBJ2-3; TRBD2 agrees at 13 bases. The V and J ends lost 5 bases and 7 bases, in that order; junction bases with no gene match: 9. The CDR3 consists of 16 residues. The CDR3 sequence is CASSQLTSGRWYTQYF. CDR3 nucleotide sequence: TGTGCCAGCAGTCAGCTGACTAGCGGGAGGTGGTATACGCAGTATTTT.

This clonotype was seen more than once but under ten times. This chain uses TRBV2 with TRBJ2-7; TRBD1 agrees at 7 bases. V was clipped by 1 base and J by 0 bases; unmatched bases: 0. The CDR3 totals 14 residues. The germline V gene encodes CDR1 SNHLY and CDR2 FYNNEI. The CDR3 nucleotides are TGTGCCAGCAGTGAAGGGGACAGCTCCTACGAGCAGTACTTC. This gives the protein CASSEGDSSYEQYF. The variable domain in full, completed from reference TRBV2 and TRBJ2-7, reads EPEVTQTPSHQVTQMGQEVILRCVPISNHLYFYWYRQILGQKVEFLVSFYNNEISEKSEIFDDQFSVERPDGSNFTLKIRSTKLEDSAMYFCASSEGDSSYEQYFGPGTRLTVT.

This clonotype was seen at least ten times. The chain combines TRBV20-1 with TRBJ1-5; 9 bases align to TRBD1. Trimming took 6 bases from V and 7 from J; bases not matched to a gene: 7. The CDR3 consists of 13 residues. Germline V lookup: CDR1 DFQATT, CDR2 SNEGSKA (reference sequence). The chain's CDR3 is CSAGQGRAQPQHF. The CDR3 DNA is TGCAGTGCGGGACAGGGACGGGCCCAGCCCCAGCATTTT.

Ten or more counts support this clonotype. The V gene is TRBV5-4, the J gene TRBJ2-5; 10 bases fit TRBD2. The CDR3 is made up of 15 amino acids. V gave up 4 bases and J gave up 4 bases; unmatched junction bases: 7. In germline, CDR1 is SGHNT, CDR2 YYREEE (reference sequence). The CDR3, as DNA: TGTGCCAGCAGCGGCACTAGCGGGGTAGGAGAGACCCAGTACTTC. Amino acid sequence: CASSGTSGVGETQYF.

The table lists this clonotype with many counts. J is TRBJ2-3 and V is TRBV6-5; D remains ambiguous. Germline V CDR1 and CDR2: MNHEY, SVGAGI. V lost 6 bases and J lost 7, with 8 bases in between. The CDR3 length is 11 residues. CDR3 DNA: TGTGCCAGCAGCCCCGGGTATACGCAGTATTTT. The encoded protein is CASSPGYTQYF.

This clonotype was seen repeatedly, ten times or more. V gene TRBV6-5 combines with J gene TRBJ2-4; 12 bases are shared with TRBD1. Losses at the gene ends were 4 bases for V and 8 bases for J; bases not matched to a gene: 9. This CDR3 comprises 16 residues. CDR1 MNHEY and CDR2 SVGAGI come from the germline V gene. The CDR3 is CASSSQRDRGLDIQYF. The CDR3 nucleotides read TGTGCCAGCAGTTCGCAGCGGGACAGGGGGCTGGACATTCAGTACTTC.

The chain is built from TRBV6-6 and TRBJ2-5; D unclear. Trimming removed 6 bases at V and 4 bases at J, with 12 bases between. CDR1 is MNHNY, CDR2 SVGAGI, per germline (reference sequence). The CDR3 extends over 13 amino acids. The CDR3 here is CASSSIAPETQYF. In nucleotides, the CDR3 is TGTGCCAGCAGCTCCATAGCCCCAGAGACCCAGTACTTC.

This clonotype was seen ten or more times. This chain connects TRBV4-2 to TRBJ1-4, with D possibly matching TRBD1 (5 bases). This CDR3 has 15 residues. Germline V gene sequence: CDR1 LGHNA, CDR2 YNFKEQ. V lost 1 base, J lost 4 bases, and 10 bases lay in between. CDR3 sequence (DNA): TGTGCCAGCAGCCAAGGCAGGGCCCTTAATGAAAAACTGTTTTTT. Translated: CASSQGRALNEKLFF.

J is TRBJ2-7 and V is TRBV7-9; 11 nucleotides align to TRBD2. The CDR3 loop spans 14 amino acids. V gave up 5 bases and J gave up 5 bases; unmatched junction bases: 5. Germline V gene sequence: CDR1 SEHNR, CDR2 FQNEAQ (reference sequence). The CDR3 nucleotides are TGTGCCAGCAGCCAGACTAGCGGGGAGGACGAGCAGTACTTC. Translation: CASSQTSGEDEQYF. The full variable domain, rest sourced from reference TRBV7-9 and TRBJ2-7, is DTGVSQNPRHKITKRGQNVTFRCDPISEHNRLYWYRQTLGQGPEFLTYFQNEAQLEKSRLLSDRFSAERPKGSFSTLEIQRTEQGDSAMYLCASSQTSGEDEQYFGPGTRLTVT.

V gene TRBV27 combines with J gene TRBJ2-7; D call uncertain. The CDR3 sequence is 13 residues long. The germline CDR1 and CDR2 sequences are MNHEY and SMNVEV (reference sequence). V shed 3 bases and J shed 4 bases, with 10 bases lying between them. DNA of the CDR3: TGTGCCAGCAGTTTGACACCCCAATACGAGCAGTACTTC. It specifies CASSLTPQYEQYF.

The V and J genes are TRBV6-1 and TRBJ2-1; D tentatively fits TRBD1 or TRBD2 (5 bases each). Trimming left V 11 bases short and J 4 bases short, with 15 bases between. CDR3 length equals 13 residues. Germline CDR1 MNHNS, CDR2 SASEGT. CDR3 in amino acids: CAVLGDGYNEQFF. In DNA, the CDR3 is TGTGCCGTCCTCGGGGACGGATACAATGAGCAGTTCTTC.